The text below deals with one T cell receptor beta chain. The participants were between about 18 and 89 years old and came from under 25 US areas. Membership in each cohort depended on participant-reported clinical history. The source of the sample is a study of blood T cell repertoires in COVID-19. Germline V gene sequence: CDR1 SGHVS, CDR2 FQNEAQ. V was shortened by 5 bases and J by 6 bases, with 10 bases between the two germline ends. The length of the CDR3 is 12 residues. Clones were read by immunoSEQ multiplex PCR, and TCRdb kept only the in-frame ones, dropping some. The sample carries some 490,000 clones, about 88% recorded once.

The sequenced material came from PBMCs or T cells enriched from blood (not recorded which). This rearrangement joins TRBV7-8 to TRBJ2-5; no reliable D call. The TCR originated in a woman aged 55-70 years who had recovered from COVID-19. DNA of the CDR3: TGTGCCAGCAGCCCTACCTCACAGACCCAGTACTTC. Its translation is CASSPTSQTQYF.